This is a list of T cell receptor beta chains from one sample in a study of T-cell memory formation after mild COVID-19. Each CDR3 protein is one row after TCRdb ran MiXCR on the 5' RACE reads. The sample gives hundreds of thousands of distinct CDR3 sequences, about 20% of which show up once; 12% is in the top ten. Sequenced material: PBMCs or a T cell subset sorted from them (not recorded which). All receptors come from an adult woman who had mild COVID-19 (a few samples of this study predate the infection). Cell type and time point are not known. Both conserved end residues are part of each CDR3. Fields, in order: clone size, D gene, V gene, J gene, CDR3 DNA, CDR3 protein. D genes are given only for firm matches. Some rows mark clone size as missing; the rest say once, few, many or name a class of expanded clone.

>few|-|TRBV7-3|TRBJ2-7
TGTGCCAGCAGCTCCGGCATCGGCGGGGAGCAGTACTTC
CASSSGIGGEQYF
>-|-|TRBV27|TRBJ2-7
TGTGCCAGCAGTTTAGGAGGGGTTGGGGGCGAGCAGTACTTC
CASSLGGVGGEQYF
>few|-|TRBV20-1|TRBJ2-5
TGCAGTGCACCGACGTACCAAGAGACCCAGTACTTC
CSAPTYQETQYF
>many|TRBD2|TRBV12-3/TRBV12-4|TRBJ2-3
TGTGCCAGCAGTCGTGGACTAGGCACAGATACGCAGTATTTT
CASSRGLGTDTQYF
>-|-|TRBV5-4|TRBJ2-1
TGTGCCAGCAGCCGCGGGACAACAGGTAGCTCCTACAATGAGCAGTTCTTC
CASSRGTTGSSYNEQFF
>-|-|TRBV6-5|TRBJ2-5
TGTGCCAGCAGTTACTTGTCAGGGTCAGCGGCCCAGTACTTC
CASSYLSGSAAQYF
>-|-|TRBV27|TRBJ1-5
TGTGCCAGCAGTTTATACCCCACAGGTCAGCCCCAGCATTTT
CASSLYPTGQPQHF
>few|-|TRBV10-3|TRBJ1-5
TGTGCCATCAGTACGTCAAATCAGCCCCAGCATTTT
CAISTSNQPQHF
>few|-|TRBV7-2|TRBJ1-3
TGTGCCAGCAGCCCTCTTTACCAGTCTGGAAACACCATATATTTT
CASSPLYQSGNTIYF
>few|TRBD2|TRBV20-1|TRBJ2-3
TGCAGTGCTAGAGATCCCCCTAGCGGGTTCCCAGATACGCAGTATTTT
CSARDPPSGFPDTQYF
>-|-|TRBV6-5|TRBJ2-3
TGTGCCAGCAATTCAGACACAGATACGCAGTATTTT
CASNSDTDTQYF
>-|-|TRBV6-5|TRBJ1-2
TGTGCCAGCAGTTACGGGGATAGGGATTGGGGAGGCTACACCTTC
CASSYGDRDWGGYTF
>many|-|TRBV5-1|TRBJ2-1
TGCGCCAGCAGCCCTGGGGAGAGCTCCTACAATGAGCAGTTCTTC
CASSPGESSYNEQFF
>-|-|TRBV5-1|TRBJ1-5
TGCGCCAGCAGCTTGACAGGAGTGAATCAGCCCCAGCATTTT
CASSLTGVNQPQHF
>few|-|TRBV5-1|TRBJ2-2
TGCGCCAGCAGCCGGGACCTTAGCGGTTACACCGGGGAGCTGTTTTTT
CASSRDLSGYTGELFF
>few|-|TRBV12-3/TRBV12-4|TRBJ1-2
TGTGCCAGCAGTTCCAACCTGGGGGGCTACACCTTC
CASSSNLGGYTF
>many|TRBD2|TRBV12-3/TRBV12-4|TRBJ2-7
TGTGCCAGTCGTAGCGGGGTCTACGAGCAGTACTTC
CASRSGVYEQYF
>-|-|TRBV5-5|TRBJ2-1
TGTGCCAGCAGCTTCTTCAGGGGCCCCGGCAATGAGCAGTTCTTC
CASSFFRGPGNEQFF
>few|TRBD1|TRBV12-3/TRBV12-4|TRBJ1-2
TGTGCCAGCAGCAGTCAGGGGGCCTGGGACTATGGCTACACCTTC
CASSSQGAWDYGYTF
>few|-|TRBV6-5|TRBJ1-2
TGTGCCAGCACCGCGGACGGGACGCGTGGCTACACCTTC
CASTADGTRGYTF
>-|-|TRBV6-5|TRBJ1-1
TGTGCCAGCAGCAAGGGACGGACTGAAGCTTTCTTT
CASSKGRTEAFF
>-|TRBD2|TRBV15|TRBJ2-7
TGTGCCACCACCGTAGCGGCGGGGGGCTCCTACGAGCAGTACTTC
CATTVAAGGSYEQYF
>-|-|TRBV12-3/TRBV12-4|TRBJ1-1
TGTGCCAGCAGTTTGTGGAAGGTTCCCATAAAGGACACTGAAGCTTTCTTT
CASSLWKVPIKDTEAFF
>-|-|TRBV18|TRBJ2-3
TGTGCCAGCTCACCACCGTTGGGTGCTGGGCCCACAGATACGCAGTATTTT
CASSPPLGAGPTDTQYF
>-|-|TRBV3-1|TRBJ2-1
TGTGCCAGCAGCCAAACCCCCTCTAGTGAGCAGTTCTTC
CASSQTPSSEQFF
>-|TRBD2|TRBV11-3|TRBJ2-7
TGTGCCAGCAGCCACCCAGCCCGGGGGGGAGAGCAGTACTTC
CASSHPARGGEQYF
>few|-|TRBV6-5|TRBJ2-2
TGTGCCAGCAGTTACGCTTTCGGATACGGGGAGCTGTTTTTT
CASSYAFGYGELFF
>-|TRBD1|TRBV7-9|TRBJ1-2
TGTGCCAGCAGCCCTATCCTAACAGGGGCTGACTATGGCTACACCTTC
CASSPILTGADYGYTF
>-|-|TRBV6-1|TRBJ2-7
TGTGCCAGCAGTGCCGGTCCAGGGAGTCGGGGTGAGCAGTACTTC
CASSAGPGSRGEQYF
>-|-|TRBV5-1|TRBJ2-3
TGCGCCAGCAGGGTGGGGGGACCCGGCACAGATACGCAGTATTTT
CASRVGGPGTDTQYF
>-|-|TRBV7-9|TRBJ2-1
TGTGCCAGCAGCTTAAGTCGCCGGGGAGGGGACATTGAGCAGTTCTTC
CASSLSRRGGDIEQFF
>-|-|TRBV11-1|TRBJ2-7
TGTGCCAGCAGCCCCTCTCCAGGGGAGCGCGAGCAGTACTTC
CASSPSPGEREQYF
>-|TRBD2|TRBV29-1|TRBJ2-1
TGCAGCGTCCTCACTAGCGGTTGGGAGCAGTTCTTC
CSVLTSGWEQFF
>few|TRBD2|TRBV6-6|TRBJ2-3
TGTGCCAGCAGCCCACCCTCGGGGGGACGCACAGATACGCAGTATTTT
CASSPPSGGRTDTQYF
>few|TRBD1|TRBV5-1|TRBJ2-2
TGCGCCAGCAGCGGCGGACAGGGGGCCGGGGAGCTGTTTTTT
CASSGGQGAGELFF
>-|TRBD2|TRBV10-3|TRBJ2-1
TGTGCCATCAGTGACCCCGGGACTAGCGCCTACAATGAGCAGTTCTTC
CAISDPGTSAYNEQFF
>few|TRBD1|TRBV7-3|TRBJ2-1
TGTGCCAGCAGCTTAAAGGGACAGGGGGCGGATGAGCAGTTCTTC
CASSLKGQGADEQFF
>few|TRBD2|TRBV29-1|TRBJ2-7
TGCAGCGCGCGGGAGGGTCCGACCTACGAGCAGTACTTC
CSAREGPTYEQYF
>few|-|TRBV19|TRBJ2-1
TGTGCCAGTAGTGTCCTCGGCGGAGGGGGATCAGGGCAGTTCTTC
CASSVLGGGGSGQFF
>-|-|TRBV9|TRBJ1-1
TGTGCCAGCAGCGCCGACAGAGTGAACACTGAAGCTTTCTTT
CASSADRVNTEAFF
>-|TRBD2|TRBV7-6|TRBJ2-1
TGTGCCAGCAGCTTACTTTTAGCGGGAGAGATCAGTAATGAGCAGTTCTTC
CASSLLLAGEISNEQFF
>many|-|TRBV12-3/TRBV12-4|TRBJ1-3
TGTGCCATAATCCCCGGGACGATATATTTT
CAIIPGTIYF
>once|-|TRBV6-1|TRBJ1-3
TGTTCCAGCAGCGAGAGAGGATCCTCTGGAAACACCATATATTTT
CSSSERGSSGNTIYF
>few|TRBD2|TRBV7-3|TRBJ2-3
TGTGCCAGCAGACTTTCTAGCGGGGGTGGAGATACGCAGTATTTT
CASRLSSGGGDTQYF
>few|-|TRBV10-3|TRBJ2-2
TGTGCCATCTTCCCTTTGGGGGGCGCGAATAGGTCCGGGGAGCTGTTTTTT
CAIFPLGGANRSGELFF
>-|-|TRBV7-9|TRBJ1-2
TGTGCCAGCAGCACCCCTATCGAACCTAACTATGGCTACACCTTC
CASSTPIEPNYGYTF
>-|TRBD2|TRBV7-2|TRBJ2-3
TGTGCCAGCAGCCTGGGACTAGACAGGTCGTGGGATACGCAGTATTTT
CASSLGLDRSWDTQYF
>-|TRBD1|TRBV29-1|TRBJ2-2
TGCAGCGCCAAAACAGGGGTTGAAGGCGGGGAGCTGTTTTTT
CSAKTGVEGGELFF
>-|TRBD2|TRBV27|TRBJ2-5
TGTGCCAGCAGCCTCGAGGGGCTAGCGGGAGGACTGCGATTAGAGACCAAGTACTTC
CASSLEGLAGGLRLETKYF
>few|TRBD1|TRBV7-9|TRBJ2-5
TGTGCCAGCAGCCCTGGGACAGGGGGAGTGGAGACCCAGTACTTC
CASSPGTGGVETQYF
>many|-|TRBV4-3|TRBJ2-3
TGCGCCAGCAGCCAAGATGCGGGGACAGATACGCAGTATTTT
CASSQDAGTDTQYF
>few|TRBD2|TRBV7-8|TRBJ2-6
TGTGCCAGCGCTCAAGGACTAGCGGTCTCTGGGGCCAACGTCCTGACTTTC
CASAQGLAVSGANVLTF
>-|TRBD2|TRBV6-2/TRBV6-3|TRBJ2-1
TGTGCCAGCAGTTCAGGGACTAGCGGGAGGGTCCCACCGTACAATGAGCAGTTCTTC
CASSSGTSGRVPPYNEQFF
>few|-|TRBV7-2|TRBJ2-3
TGTGCCAGCAGCCGCTTCTTACGAGATACGCAGTATTTT
CASSRFLRDTQYF
>-|-|TRBV5-1|TRBJ1-1
TGCGCCAGCGGCTTCGCAGGGGAAACTGAAGCTTTCTTT
CASGFAGETEAFF